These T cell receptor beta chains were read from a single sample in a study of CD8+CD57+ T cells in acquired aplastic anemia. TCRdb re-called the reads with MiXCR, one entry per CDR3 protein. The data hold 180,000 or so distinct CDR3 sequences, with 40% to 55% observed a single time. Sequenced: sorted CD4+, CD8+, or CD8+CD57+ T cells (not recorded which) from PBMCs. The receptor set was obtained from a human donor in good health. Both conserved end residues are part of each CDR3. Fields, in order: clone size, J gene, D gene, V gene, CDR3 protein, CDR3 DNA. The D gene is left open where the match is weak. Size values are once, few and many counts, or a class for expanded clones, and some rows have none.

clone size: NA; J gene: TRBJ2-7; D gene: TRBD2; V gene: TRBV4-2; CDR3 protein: CASSQAGLAGGGYEQYF; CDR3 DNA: TGTGCCAGCAGCCAAGCCGGACTAGCGGGAGGTGGCTACGAGCAGTACTTC
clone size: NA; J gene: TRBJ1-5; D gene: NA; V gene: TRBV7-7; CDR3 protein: CASSPARGGLGQPQHF; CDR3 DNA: TGTGCTAGCAGCCCTGCGAGAGGGGGTTTGGGGCAGCCCCAGCATTTT
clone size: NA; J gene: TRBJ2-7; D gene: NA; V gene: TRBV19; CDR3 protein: CASSRHRDEQYF; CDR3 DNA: TGTGCCAGTAGTCGGCACAGGGACGAGCAGTACTTC
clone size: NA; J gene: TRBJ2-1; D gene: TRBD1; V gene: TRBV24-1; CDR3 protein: CATSDPTGVNVDEQFF; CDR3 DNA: TGTGCCACCAGTGACCCGACAGGGGTAAACGTGGATGAGCAGTTCTTC
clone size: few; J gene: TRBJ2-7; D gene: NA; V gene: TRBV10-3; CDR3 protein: CAISEGSSSYEQYF; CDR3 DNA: TGTGCCATCAGTGAGGGGTCAAGCTCCTACGAGCAGTACTTC
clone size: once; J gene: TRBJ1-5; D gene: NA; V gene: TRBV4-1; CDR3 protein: CASSQVLNQPQHF; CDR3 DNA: TGCGCCAGCAGCCAAGTCCTGAATCAGCCCCAGCATTTT
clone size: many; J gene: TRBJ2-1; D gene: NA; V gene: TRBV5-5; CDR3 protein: CASSSGPGTAYNEQFF; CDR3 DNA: TGTGCCAGCAGCTCCGGGCCCGGGACTGCCTACAATGAGCAGTTCTTC
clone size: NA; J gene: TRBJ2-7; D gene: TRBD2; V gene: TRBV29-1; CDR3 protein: CSDRAGGSSEQYF; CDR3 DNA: TGCAGCGACCGGGCGGGAGGGTCGAGCGAGCAGTACTTC
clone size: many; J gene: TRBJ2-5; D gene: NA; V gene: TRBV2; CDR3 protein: CASSEQGITQETQYF; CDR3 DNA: TGTGCCAGCAGTGAACAGGGGATAACCCAAGAGACCCAGTACTTC
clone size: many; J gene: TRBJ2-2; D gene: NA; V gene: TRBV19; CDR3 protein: CASSIQRNTGELFF; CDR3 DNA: TGTGCCAGTAGTATACAAAGGAACACCGGGGAGCTGTTTTTT
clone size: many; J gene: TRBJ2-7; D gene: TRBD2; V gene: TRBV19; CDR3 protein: CASSNSGGSYEQYF; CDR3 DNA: TGTGCCAGTAGTAACTCGGGGGGCTCCTACGAGCAGTACTTC
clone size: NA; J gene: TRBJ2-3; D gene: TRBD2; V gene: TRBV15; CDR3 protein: CATSPPGTSGRLNTQYF; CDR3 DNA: TGTGCCACCAGCCCCCCCGGGACTAGCGGGAGACTGAATACGCAGTATTTT
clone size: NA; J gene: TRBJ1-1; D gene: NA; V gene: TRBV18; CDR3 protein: CASSPPTENTEAFF; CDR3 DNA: TGTGCCAGCTCACCACCAACAGAGAACACTGAAGCTTTCTTT
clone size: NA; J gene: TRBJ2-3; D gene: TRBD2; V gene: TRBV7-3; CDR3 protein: CASSFQAGADTQYF; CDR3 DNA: TGTGCCAGCAGCTTTCAAGCGGGAGCAGATACGCAGTATTTT
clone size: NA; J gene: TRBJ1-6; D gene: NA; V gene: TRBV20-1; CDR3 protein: CSARRESSYNSPLHF; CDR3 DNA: TGCAGTGCTAGACGGGAGAGCTCCTATAATTCACCCCTCCACTTT
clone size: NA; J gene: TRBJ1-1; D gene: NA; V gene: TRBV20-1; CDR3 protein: CSARGADEAFF; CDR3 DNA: TGCAGTGCTAGAGGGGCGGATGAAGCTTTCTTT
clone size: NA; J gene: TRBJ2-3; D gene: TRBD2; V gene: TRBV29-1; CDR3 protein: CSVGGTSGDADTQYF; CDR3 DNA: TGCAGCGTTGGGGGGACTAGCGGGGACGCAGATACGCAGTATTTT
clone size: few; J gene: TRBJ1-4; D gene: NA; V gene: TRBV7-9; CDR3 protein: CASSPQGEKLFF; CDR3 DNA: TGTGCCAGCAGTCCACAGGGTGAAAAACTGTTTTTT
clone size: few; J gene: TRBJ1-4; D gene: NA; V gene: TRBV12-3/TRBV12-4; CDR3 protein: CASSLNGNEKLFF; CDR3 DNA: TGTGCCAGCAGTCTAAACGGGAATGAAAAACTGTTTTTT
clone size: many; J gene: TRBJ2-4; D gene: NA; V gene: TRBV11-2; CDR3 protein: CASSLTYSALAKNIQYF; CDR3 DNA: TGTGCCAGCAGCTTGACCTATAGTGCCCTAGCCAAAAACATTCAGTACTTC